The entry below gives a single T cell receptor (beta chain) sequence along with its context. Sequencing was performed with immunoSEQ multiplex PCR; in TCRdb, only in-frame clones are kept and a portion is missing. The sample consists of approximately 110,000 clones, approximately 90% of them appearing once. This CDR3 has 12 residues. V lost 7 bases and J lost 6, with 12 bases in between. CDR1 is GTSNPN, CDR2 SVGIG, per germline (reference sequence). The sample originates from a study of control samples from healthy donors and cancer patients. This sequence joins TRBV30 and TRBJ1-4; D is perhaps TRBD1 (5 bases). Material: blood. The clonotype was recovered from a human donor in good health. The donor label of this sample is uncertain. DNA for the CDR3: TGTGCCTCAGGGTCAAGTCATGAAAAACTGTTTTTT. Its protein product is CASGSSHEKLFF.